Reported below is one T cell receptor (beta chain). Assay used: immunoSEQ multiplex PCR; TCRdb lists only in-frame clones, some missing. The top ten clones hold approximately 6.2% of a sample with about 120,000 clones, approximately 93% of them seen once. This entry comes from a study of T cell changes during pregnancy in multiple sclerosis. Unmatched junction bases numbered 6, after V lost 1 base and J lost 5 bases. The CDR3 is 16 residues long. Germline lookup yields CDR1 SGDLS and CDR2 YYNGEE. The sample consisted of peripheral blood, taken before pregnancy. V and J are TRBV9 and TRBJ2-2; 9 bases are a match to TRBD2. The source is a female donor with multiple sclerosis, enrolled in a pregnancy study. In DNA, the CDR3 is TGTGCCAGCAGCGTACTAGCGGGGCCCGGAACCGGGGAGCTGTTTTTT. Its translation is CASSVLAGPGTGELFF.